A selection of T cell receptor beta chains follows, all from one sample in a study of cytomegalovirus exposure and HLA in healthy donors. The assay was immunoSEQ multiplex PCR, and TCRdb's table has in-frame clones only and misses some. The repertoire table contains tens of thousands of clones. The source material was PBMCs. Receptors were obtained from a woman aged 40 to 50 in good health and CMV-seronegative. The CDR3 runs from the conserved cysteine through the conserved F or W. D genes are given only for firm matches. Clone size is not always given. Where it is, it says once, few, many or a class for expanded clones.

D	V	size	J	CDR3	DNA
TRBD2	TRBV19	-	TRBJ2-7	CASSGLAGGREQYF	TGTGCCAGTAGTGGACTAGCGGGAGGACGGGAGCAGTACTTC
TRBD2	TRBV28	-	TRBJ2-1	CASTKTGGAGTYNEQFF	TGTGCCAGCACCAAAACGGGGGGAGCTGGGACCTACAATGAGCAGTTCTTC
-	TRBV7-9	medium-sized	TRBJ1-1	CASSLSPDRRTEAFF	TGTGCCAGCAGCTTATCCCCCGACAGGCGCACTGAAGCTTTCTTT
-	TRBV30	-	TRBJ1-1	CAWSVTGSDTEAFF	TGTGCCTGGAGTGTGACAGGAAGTGACACTGAAGCTTTCTTT
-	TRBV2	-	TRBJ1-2	CASSASNHGYTF	TGTGCCAGCAGTGCGAGTAATCATGGCTACACCTTC
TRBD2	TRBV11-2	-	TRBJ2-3	CASSDSSRGADTQYF	TGTGCCAGCAGCGATTCCTCCCGGGGGGCAGATACGCAGTATTTT
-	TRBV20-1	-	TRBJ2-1	CSARPGGPQFF	TGCAGTGCTAGGCCGGGTGGCCCGCAGTTCTTC
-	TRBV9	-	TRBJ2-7	CASSEALGGYEQYF	TGTGCCAGCAGCGAGGCCTTAGGGGGCTACGAGCAGTACTTC
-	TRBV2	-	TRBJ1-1	CASRTDGMNTEAFF	TGTGCCAGCAGGACTGACGGGATGAACACTGAAGCTTTCTTT
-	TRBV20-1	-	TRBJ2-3	CSVGPDTQYF	TGCAGTGTCGGTCCCGATACGCAGTATTTT
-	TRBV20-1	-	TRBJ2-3	CSAAGDTQYF	TGCAGTGCCGCGGGAGATACGCAGTATTTT
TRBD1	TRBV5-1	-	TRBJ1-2	CASSPGQGTGYTF	TGCGCCAGCAGCCCGGGACAGGGGACGGGCTACACCTTC
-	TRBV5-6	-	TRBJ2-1	CASSPSSLLYNEQFF	TGTGCCAGCAGCCCCAGTTCGCTCCTTTACAATGAGCAGTTCTTC
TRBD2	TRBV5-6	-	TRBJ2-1	CASSEGLAGGLSGEQFF	TGTGCCAGCAGCGAGGGACTAGCGGGAGGCCTTTCGGGTGAGCAGTTCTTC
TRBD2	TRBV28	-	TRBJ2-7	CASTRGGEFSYEQYF	TGTGCCAGCACTAGGGGAGGGGAATTCTCCTACGAGCAGTACTTC
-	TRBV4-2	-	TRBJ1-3	CASSQDGGGYSGNTIYF	TGTGCCAGCAGCCAGGATGGGGGGGGGTACTCTGGAAACACCATATATTTT
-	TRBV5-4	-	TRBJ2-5	CASSLAIAQETQYF	TGTGCCAGCAGCTTGGCCATAGCCCAAGAGACCCAGTACTTC
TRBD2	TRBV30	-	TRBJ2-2	CAGLAGLKTGELFF	TGTGCCGGACTAGCGGGTTTGAAGACCGGGGAGCTGTTTTTT
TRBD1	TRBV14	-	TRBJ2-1	CASSRRTGASDEQFF	TGTGCCAGCAGCCGCCGGACAGGGGCCTCGGATGAGCAGTTCTTC
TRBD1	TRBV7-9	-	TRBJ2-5	CASSKRQGSTVWSQETQYF	TGTGCCAGCAGCAAGCGACAGGGGTCGACGGTGTGGAGCCAAGAGACCCAGTACTTC
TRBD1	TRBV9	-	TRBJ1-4	CASSAQGAFNEKLFF	TGTGCCAGCAGCGCCCAGGGGGCCTTTAATGAAAAACTGTTTTTT
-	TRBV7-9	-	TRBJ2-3	CASSDRLYGTDTQYF	TGTGCCAGCAGCGACAGGTTGTACGGCACAGATACGCAGTATTTT
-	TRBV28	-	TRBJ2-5	CASSPQVIEETQYF	TGTGCCAGCAGCCCGCAGGTGATAGAAGAGACCCAGTACTTC
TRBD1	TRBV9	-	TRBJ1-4	CASSATGQTEKLFF	TGTGCCAGCAGCGCGACAGGGCAGACGGAAAAACTGTTTTTT
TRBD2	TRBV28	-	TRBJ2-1	CASSSLAEYYNEQFF	TGTGCCAGCAGCTCCCTAGCGGAGTACTACAATGAGCAGTTCTTC
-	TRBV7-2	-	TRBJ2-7	CASSLNQGPYEQYF	TGTGCCAGCAGCTTAAATCAGGGCCCCTACGAGCAGTACTTC
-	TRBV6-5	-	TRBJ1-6	CASTPEVNSPLHF	TGTGCCAGCACCCCGGAGGTCAATTCACCCCTCCACTTT
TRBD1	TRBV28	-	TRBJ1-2	CASSVGTGIFGYTF	TGTGCCAGCAGCGTAGGGACAGGGATTTTCGGCTACACCTTC
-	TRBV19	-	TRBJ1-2	CASISGSHYGYTF	TGTGCCAGTATATCTGGCTCCCACTATGGCTACACCTTC
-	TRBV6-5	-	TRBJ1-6	CASKRSLPPNSPLHF	TGTGCCAGCAAAAGGAGTTTACCGCCAAATTCACCCCTCCACTTT
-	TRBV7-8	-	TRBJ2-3	CASSALSGTDTQYF	TGTGCCAGCAGCGCCCTAAGCGGCACAGATACGCAGTATTTT
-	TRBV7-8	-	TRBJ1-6	CASSLRTDRANSPLHF	TGTGCCAGCAGCCTAAGGACAGATAGGGCTAATTCACCCCTCCACTTT
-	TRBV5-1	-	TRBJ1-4	CASSAWPSNEKLFF	TGCGCCAGTTCAGCGTGGCCTTCCAATGAAAAACTGTTTTTT
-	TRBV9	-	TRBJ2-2	CASSVTGTTGTGELFF	TGTGCCAGCAGCGTCACCGGGACAACGGGGACCGGGGAGCTGTTTTTT
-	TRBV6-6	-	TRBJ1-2	CASSLQGPYGYTF	TGTGCCAGCAGCCTACAGGGACCTTATGGCTACACCTTC
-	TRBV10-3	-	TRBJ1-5	CAISSNAGDGDQPQHF	TGTGCCATCAGTAGCAACGCAGGGGATGGGGATCAGCCCCAGCATTTT
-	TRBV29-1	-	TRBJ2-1	CSFLGGLLSNEQFF	TGCAGCTTTCTCGGGGGACTGCTCTCCAATGAGCAGTTCTTC
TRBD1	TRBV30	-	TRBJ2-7	CAYYRGGEQYF	TGTGCTTACTACAGGGGCGGCGAGCAGTACTTC
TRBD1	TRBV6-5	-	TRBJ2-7	CASTPDRRTYEQYF	TGTGCCAGCACCCCGGACAGGAGAACCTACGAGCAGTACTTC
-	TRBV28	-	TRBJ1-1	CASWHPTPNTEAFF	TGTGCCAGTTGGCACCCGACACCGAACACTGAAGCTTTCTTT